Each of the 2 T cell receptor beta chains below was sequenced from the same sample in a study of Ad26.COV2.S vaccination and SARS-CoV-2 variants. The treatment was: around 19 received Ad26.COV2.S at low or high dose, single or two shots; several received placebo; per-sample allocation not given. Sample collection was performed on day 63 after the first vaccine or placebo injection. Assay used: immunoSEQ multiplex PCR; TCRdb lists only in-frame clones, some missing. This table holds about 440,000 clones, roughly 87% found once. Material: peripheral blood, obtained in a trial of Ad26.COV2.S vaccine versus placebo. Every receptor here comes from a person between 18 and 65 years old who received the Ad26.COV2.S COVID-19 vaccine or a placebo.

The chain is built from TRBV9 and TRBJ1-5; D call uncertain. Trimming cost V 4 bases and J 0 bases, with 11 bases left between them. Germline lookup yields CDR1 SGDLS and CDR2 YYNGEE. The CDR3 runs to 15 residues. As DNA, the CDR3 is TGTGCCAGCAGCCGCGATAACTTTAGCAATCAGCCCCAGCATTTT. Translated, it gives CASSRDNFSNQPQHF. Using reference TRBV9 and TRBJ1-5 for the parts outside the CDR3, the full variable domain is DSGVTQTPKHLITATGQRVTLRCSPRSGDLSVYWYQQSLDQGLQFLIQYYNGEERAKGNILERFSAQQFPDLHSELNLSSLELGDSALYFCASSRDNFSNQPQHFGDGTRLSIL.

This chain links TRBV28 with TRBJ2-7; 11 nucleotides match TRBD2. The V gene end was trimmed by 3 bases and the J gene end by 6 bases; junction bases not matched to a gene: 13. There are 17 residues in the CDR3. The germline V gene encodes CDR1 MDHEN and CDR2 SYDVKM. The CDR3 loop is CASSLPRSTSGRGEQYF. The CDR3 DNA is TGTGCCAGCAGTTTGCCCCGAAGCACTAGCGGGAGAGGCGAGCAGTACTTC. Combining the CDR3 with reference TRBV28 and TRBJ2-7 gives the whole variable domain DVKVTQSSRYLVKRTGEKVFLECVQDMDHENMFWYRQDPGLGLRLIYFSYDVKMKEKGDIPEGYSVSREKKERFSLILESASTNQTSMYLCASSLPRSTSGRGEQYFGPGTRLTVT.